This TCR beta chain was sequenced for a study of T cells in Graves' hyperthyroidism and ophthalmopathy (dated 2019 in TCRdb). Notes on the research overall: Peripheral blood samples were taken at initial diagnosis, before any treatment was given. A discovery cohort of about a hundred patients, about 44 with Graves' ophthalmopathy and approximately 55 with stable Graves' hyperthyroidism, was used to find distinguishing TCR V-J signatures. An independent validation cohort of some 18 hyperthyroidism patients and approximately 15 patients who later progressed to ophthalmopathy tested prospective prediction of ophthalmopathy. The approximately 100 discovery patients were randomly divided into training and test sets at a 7:3 ratio. In addition, the study compared T-cell repertoires in thyroid tissue and in blood from over 5 Graves' hyperthyroidism patients. Following sampling, methimazole starting at 30 mg daily was given to hyperthyroidism patients, and high-dose intravenous methylprednisolone was given to ophthalmopathy patients. TCR Vbeta CDR3 sequencing of approximately 140 peripheral blood samples (over 40 ophthalmopathy, 75 hyperthyroidism and approximately 17 progressor patients) is reported in the paper.

Broad study findings and their caveats: Sample size was not statistically predetermined, and blinding of investigators to group allocation was not performed. Most expanded thyroid clonotypes (frequency above 0.001) were also detected in blood, suggesting blood repertoires may reflect thyroid immune responses. In validation, the model predicted progression to ophthalmopathy with approximately 71% sensitivity and less than 75% specificity, a median of approximately 6.7 months before onset. A model built on a 13 V-J signature distinguished ophthalmopathy from stable hyperthyroidism, reaching approximately 89% sensitivity and under 84% specificity in cross-validation and 80%/75% in testing.

The TCR beta CDR3 regions were amplified from RNA transcripts. For the first round of RT-PCR on the TCR CDR3, the HTBI primer set was used together with the Qiagen OneStep RT-PCR kit. Libraries were constructed in a second round of multiplex PCR, after which size selection and purification were performed. Paired-end sequencing of the libraries was performed with 100 bp reads on an Illumina HiSeq2000. Regarding the original processing steps: SOAPnuke was used to process the raw data, with reads discarded if the reads contained adapters or uncalled bases, had a mean Phred below 15, or lacked an exact constant-primer or identifier match. COPE v1.2.5 was used to merge high-quality paired reads, and clonotypes were defined as unique nucleotide sequences. MiTCR v1.1 was used to align the clonotypes against IMGT TRBV, TRBD and TRBJ reference segments. Analysis was restricted to V-J combinations with a frequency above 0.0001, which covered roughly 99% of repertoires. A TCS score was defined as the ratio between F50 (clonal expansion) and ExV (chaos), using BLOSUM62-based TCRdist between CDR3 peptides within each V-J. Welch's t-statistics and random forest reduced around 550 V-J features to 13, which were used in a naive Bayes classifier (R e1071). TCRdb reworked the public reads: Q25 trimming with fastp, MiXCR clone assembly, productive beta chains retained. Rows with one shared CDR3 protein collapse into an entry with the most common genes and DNA. These V and J calls rely on TCRdb rather than the paper's analysis. Within this sample are approximately 640,000 distinct CDR3 sequences, with 15% to 20% of them counted one time only. The top ten clonotypes cover over 3.5% of the sample.

The CDR3 covers 12 residues, taking in both the cysteine and the phenylalanine. Of the read, only the CDR3 DNA is kept; its 36 bases are in frame from base 1. Trimming removed 6 bases from V and 4 bases from J, leaving 12 bases between the germline ends. The CDR1 and CDR2 encoded by the germline V gene (reference sequence) are DFQATT and SNEGSKA. A remark on this clonotype: The antigen this receptor binds is unknown. Per-nucleotide qualities are absent, and no much larger clonotype sits a single base away.

Graves' hyperthyroidism was defined as stable when no progression to ophthalmopathy occurred over 18 months of follow-up. Hyperthyroidism patients were newly diagnosed, had a disease duration of under 2 months, and were aged 18 to 65 years. Any patient with an uncontrolled infection, another autoimmune disease, pregnancy or lactation was excluded. Diagnoses were established on the basis of clinical symptoms, serum thyroxine and TRAb, thyroid ultrasound, and orbital computed tomography. PBMCs were isolated from 10 ml of fresh peripheral blood by Ficoll-Paque density gradient centrifugation. Total RNA was extracted with Trizol reagent, and quality was checked on an Agilent 2100 Bioanalyzer.

The material sequenced was blood. The sequence links TRBV20-1 to TRBJ2-5; no D segment can be confidently identified. This receptor was identified in a woman in her twenties or thirties with Graves' hyperthyroidism. Here is the DNA: TGCAGTGCAAGGCTAGTAACAGAGACCCAGTACTTC. It translates to CSARLVTETQYF.